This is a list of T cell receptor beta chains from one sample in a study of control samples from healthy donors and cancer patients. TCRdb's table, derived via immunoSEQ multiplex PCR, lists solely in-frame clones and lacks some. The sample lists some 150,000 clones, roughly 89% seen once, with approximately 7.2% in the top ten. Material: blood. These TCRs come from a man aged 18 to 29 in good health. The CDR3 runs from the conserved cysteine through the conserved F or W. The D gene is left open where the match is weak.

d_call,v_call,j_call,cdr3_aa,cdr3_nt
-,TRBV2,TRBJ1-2,CASSESGAYGYTF,TGTGCCAGCAGTGAATCGGGGGCTTATGGCTACACCTTC
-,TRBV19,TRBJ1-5,CASSMAVRESQPQHF,TGTGCCAGTAGTATGGCGGTCAGGGAGAGTCAGCCCCAGCATTTT
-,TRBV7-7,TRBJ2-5,CASSLGGARQETQYF,TGTGCCAGCAGCTTAGGGGGTGCAAGGCAAGAGACCCAGTACTTC
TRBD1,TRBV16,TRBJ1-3,CASSLYGTGIGSSGNTIYF,TGTGCCAGCAGCCTATACGGGACAGGGATCGGGAGCTCTGGAAACACCATATATTTT
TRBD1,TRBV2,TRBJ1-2,CASTQDRDYGYTF,TGTGCCAGCACCCAGGACAGGGACTATGGCTACACCTTC
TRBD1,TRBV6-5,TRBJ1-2,CASSQPGQGSGYTF,TGTGCCAGCAGCCAGCCGGGACAGGGGTCTGGCTACACCTTC
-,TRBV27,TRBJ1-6,CASSPGPYNSPLHF,TGTGCCAGCAGTCCGGGACCGTATAATTCACCCCTCCACTTT
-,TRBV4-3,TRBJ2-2,CASNWGEGELFF,TGCGCCAGCAATTGGGGAGAAGGGGAGCTGTTTTTT
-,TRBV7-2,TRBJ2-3,CASSVAGSTDTQYF,TGTGCCAGCAGCGTCGCAGGGAGCACAGATACGCAGTATTTT
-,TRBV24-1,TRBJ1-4,CATRDKSNEKLFF,TGTGCCACCAGGGACAAATCTAATGAAAAACTGTTTTTT
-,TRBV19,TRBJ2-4,CASSIDRNIQYF,TGTGCCAGTAGCATAGACAGGAACATTCAGTACTTC
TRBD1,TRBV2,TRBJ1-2,CASSDQGAIGYTF,TGTGCCAGCAGTGACCAGGGGGCGATTGGCTACACCTTC
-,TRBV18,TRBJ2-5,CASSSVVGVQETQYF,TGTGCCAGCTCATCAGTGGTGGGGGTCCAAGAGACCCAGTACTTC
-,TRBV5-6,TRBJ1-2,CASSLVRVVYGYTF,TGTGCCAGCAGCTTGGTCAGGGTAGTTTACGGCTACACCTTC
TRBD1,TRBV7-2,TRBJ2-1,CASSPGGRSYNEQFF,TGTGCCAGCAGTCCAGGGGGCCGAAGCTACAATGAGCAGTTCTTC
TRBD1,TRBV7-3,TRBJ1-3,CASSSRQGAAGNTIYF,TGTGCCAGCAGCTCTCGACAGGGGGCCGCTGGAAACACCATATATTTT
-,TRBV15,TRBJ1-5,CATSRDRDSNQPQHF,TGTGCCACCAGCAGAGACCGAGACAGCAATCAGCCCCAGCATTTT